A single count supports the clone carrying this T cell receptor beta chain. Its antigen is still unknown. The data were produced by immunoSEQ multiplex PCR, yet TCRdb's version contains in-frame clones alone and is incomplete. The sample lists around 150,000 clones; roughly 90% were seen once. The CDR3 contains 14 residues. CDR1 and CDR2 from the germline V gene are SGDLS and YYNGEE. Trimming removed 7 bases at V and 10 bases at J, with 24 bases between. The source of the sample is a study of cytomegalovirus exposure and HLA in healthy donors. Study-wide points: CMV antigen specificity was confirmed in vitro for a few CMV-associated chains.

This rearrangement joins TRBV9 to TRBJ2-7; D possibly corresponds to TRBD1 (7 bases). The receptor was derived from a man younger than 30 in good health and CMV-seronegative. Sequencing input: PBMCs. The CDR3 region has the DNA TGTGCCAGCGCTATAGGAGGGGGGACAGAAACCCAGTACTTC. Translation gives CASAIGGGTETQYF.